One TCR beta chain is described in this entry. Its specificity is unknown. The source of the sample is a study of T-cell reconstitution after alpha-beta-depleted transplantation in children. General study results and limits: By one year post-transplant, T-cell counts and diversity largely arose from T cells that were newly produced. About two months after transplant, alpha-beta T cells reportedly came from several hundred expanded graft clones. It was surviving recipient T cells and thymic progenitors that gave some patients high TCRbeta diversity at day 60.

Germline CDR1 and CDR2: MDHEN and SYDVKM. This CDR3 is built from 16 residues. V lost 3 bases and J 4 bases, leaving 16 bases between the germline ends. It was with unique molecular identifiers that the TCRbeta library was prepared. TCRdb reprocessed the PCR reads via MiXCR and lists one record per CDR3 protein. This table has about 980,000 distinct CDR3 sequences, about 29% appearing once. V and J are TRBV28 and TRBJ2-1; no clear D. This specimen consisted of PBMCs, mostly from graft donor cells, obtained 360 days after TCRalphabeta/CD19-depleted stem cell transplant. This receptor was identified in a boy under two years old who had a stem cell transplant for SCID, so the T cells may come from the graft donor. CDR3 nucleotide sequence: TGTGCCAGCAGTTTCCTTGGTTCATCGCCTTACAATGAGCAGTTCTTC. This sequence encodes CASSFLGSSPYNEQFF.